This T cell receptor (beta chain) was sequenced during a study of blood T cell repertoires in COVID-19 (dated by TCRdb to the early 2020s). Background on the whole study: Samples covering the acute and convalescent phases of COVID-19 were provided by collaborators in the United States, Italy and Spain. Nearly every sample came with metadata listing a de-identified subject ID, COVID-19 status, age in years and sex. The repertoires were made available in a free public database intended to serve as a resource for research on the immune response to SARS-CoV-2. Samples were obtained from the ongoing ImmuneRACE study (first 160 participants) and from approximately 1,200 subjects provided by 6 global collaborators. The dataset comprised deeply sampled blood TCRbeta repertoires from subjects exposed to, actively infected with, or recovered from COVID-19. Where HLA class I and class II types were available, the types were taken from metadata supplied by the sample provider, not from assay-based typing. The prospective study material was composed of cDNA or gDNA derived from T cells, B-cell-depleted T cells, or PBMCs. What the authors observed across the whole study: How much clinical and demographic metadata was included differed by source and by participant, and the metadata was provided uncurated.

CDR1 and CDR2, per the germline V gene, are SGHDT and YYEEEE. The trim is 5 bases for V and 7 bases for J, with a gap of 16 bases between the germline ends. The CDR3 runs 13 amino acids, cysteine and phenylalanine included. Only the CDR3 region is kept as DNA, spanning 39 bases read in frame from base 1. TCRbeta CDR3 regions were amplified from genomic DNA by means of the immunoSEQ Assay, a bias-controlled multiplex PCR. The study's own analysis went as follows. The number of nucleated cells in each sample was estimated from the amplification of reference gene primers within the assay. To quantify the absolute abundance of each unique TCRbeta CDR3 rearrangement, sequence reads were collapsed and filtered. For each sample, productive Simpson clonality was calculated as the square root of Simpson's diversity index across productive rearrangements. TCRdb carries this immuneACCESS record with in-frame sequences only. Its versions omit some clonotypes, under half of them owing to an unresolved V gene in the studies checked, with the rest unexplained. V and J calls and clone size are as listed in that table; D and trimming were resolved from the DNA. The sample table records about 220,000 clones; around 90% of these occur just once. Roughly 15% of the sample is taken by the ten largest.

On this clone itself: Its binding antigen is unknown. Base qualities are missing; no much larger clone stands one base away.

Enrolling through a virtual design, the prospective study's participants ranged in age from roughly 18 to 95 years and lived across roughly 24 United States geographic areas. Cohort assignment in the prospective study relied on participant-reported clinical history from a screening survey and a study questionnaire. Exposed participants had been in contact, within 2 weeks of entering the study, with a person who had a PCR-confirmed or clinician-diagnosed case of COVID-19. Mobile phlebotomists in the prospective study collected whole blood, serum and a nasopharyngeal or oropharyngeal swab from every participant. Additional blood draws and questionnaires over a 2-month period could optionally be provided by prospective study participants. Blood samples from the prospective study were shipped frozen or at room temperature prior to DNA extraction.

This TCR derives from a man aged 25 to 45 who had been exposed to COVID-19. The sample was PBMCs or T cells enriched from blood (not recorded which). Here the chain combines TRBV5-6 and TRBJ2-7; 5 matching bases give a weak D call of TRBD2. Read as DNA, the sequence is TGTGCCAGCAGGCGGGTTGATTTCGGGGAGCAGTACTTC. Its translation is CASRRVDFGEQYF.